This T cell receptor (beta chain) was recovered during a study of blood T cell repertoires in COVID-19. At the level of the study: Donors in the United States, Italy and Spain gave samples during acute or convalescent COVID-19. PBMCs, B-cell-depleted T cells, or T cells were the source of the cDNA or gDNA that made up the material.

Per the original data handling: The authors estimated nucleated cell counts from reference gene primer amplification. Data came from immunoSEQ multiplex PCR; TCRdb stores just in-frame clones and leaves some out. For V, J and clone size, that table is used; D and trimming come from the DNA. The sample lists around 81,000 clones, about 80% occurring once. CDR3 length equals 14 residues. Germline CDR1 reads SNHLY; CDR2 reads FYNNEI. The V and J ends lost 5 bases and 4 bases, in that order; junction bases with no gene match: 5. The rearrangement joins TRBV2 to TRBJ2-7; 10 nucleotides match TRBD1. Sample: peripheral blood. The clonotype originates from a man aged 80 or over with acute or convalescent COVID-19. The CDR3 is CASSQTGGGYEQYF. The DNA of the CDR3 is TGTGCCAGCAGTCAGACAGGGGGCGGATACGAGCAGTACTTC.